This TCR beta chain appears in the sequencing data of a study of molecular identifiers for immune sequencing clone quantification. The CDR3 runs 15 residues. Per germline, CDR1 KGHDR and CDR2 SFDVKD. Note on this clonotype: The antigen remains unidentified. Sequence at one end of the junction differs from germline and may be a read error.

With 10%, 30% or 50% of RNA, about 20,000 to 1,100,000 naive CD8 T cells were sequenced. Study outcomes and limitations: It was shown that clones above 20 RNA copies held over 98% of effector molecules, but under 1% in naive cells.

TCRdb reprocessed the PCR reads via MiXCR and lists one record per CDR3 protein. Of around 65,000 distinct CDR3 sequences listed, 15% to 20% are singletons. The sequence came from a human donor in good health. Some libraries in this study had Jurkat cell RNA spiked in. The chain joins TRBV24-1 to TRBJ2-3; 7 bases are shared with TRBD1. The sequencing sample was made of naive CD8+ T cells from blood, with Jurkat cell RNA spiked in. Subset described: FACS-sorted CD8+CD4-CCR7+CD45RA+ naive T cells. Here the CDR3 DNA reads TGTGCCACCAGTGAGGCGACAGGGACATCAGCTACGCGGTATTTT. This encodes CATSEATGTSATRYF.